This TCR beta chain derives from a study of T-cell reconstitution after alpha-beta-depleted transplantation in children (dated by TCRdb to the mid-2010s). A note on the overall study: T-cell immune reconstitution after TCRalphabeta/CD19-depleted allogeneic hematopoietic cell transplantation in children was quantitatively tracked in the study by means of TCR repertoire profiling.

This clonotype was detected only a few times. What this receptor recognizes is not known. No base-level quality is on record; no much larger clone is a single base apart. The treatment or condition label, read with the paper, signifies: allogeneic hematopoietic cell transplantation with graft depleted of TCRalphabeta T cells and CD19 B cells. Transplant recipients were children who received TCRalphabeta/CD19-depleted allogeneic hematopoietic cell grafts. Taken from the germline V gene (reference sequence), the CDR1 and CDR2 loops are LNHDA and SQIVND. Cut back by 2 bases and 3 bases, the V and J ends lie 12 bases apart. Inclusive of the bounding cysteine and phenylalanine, the CDR3 is 15 residues long. Just the 45-base CDR3 DNA is kept, in frame starting at base 1. General findings and caveats noted by the study authors: The frequencies of hyperexpanded clones fell over the following months, and after one year, T-cell counts and TCRbeta diversity were mostly attributed to newly produced T cells. The apparently early recovery of alphabetaT-cell counts about two months after transplant reportedly depended on only several hundred rapidly expanded clones that came from non-depleted graft cells. In some patients, the high TCRbeta diversity seen at day 60 was put down to recipient T cells and intrathymic progenitors that had survived conditioning.

To prepare the library, PCR was applied. Sequenced using an Illumina HiSeq 2500. TCR libraries were prepared with molecular barcoding, using unique molecular identifiers to normalize TCRbeta repertoire quantification. TCRdb itself trimmed the public reads at Q25 with fastp, ran MiXCR and retained productive beta chains. CDR3 protein sequences are deduplicated, and each keeps its most common genes and DNA. Across this sample there are 300,000 to 350,000 distinct CDR3 sequences, with roughly 15% seen only once. The leading ten clones occupy 35% to 50% of the sample. The sequence links TRBV19 to TRBJ2-3; a tentative D match to TRBD2 spans 6 bases. Sequenced here: PBMCs, mostly from graft donor cells, sampled 360 days after TCRalphabeta/CD19-depleted stem cell transplant. This sequence was found in a male patient aged 2 to 9 who had a stem cell transplant for acute lymphoblastic leukemia, so the T cells may come from the graft donor. The CDR3 here reads CASSIRASVTDTQYF. The DNA sequence is TGTGCCAGTAGTATAAGAGCTAGCGTGACAGATACGCAGTATTTT.